One sample yielded the 32 T cell receptor beta chains listed below, sequenced in a study of Ad26.COV2.S vaccination and SARS-CoV-2 variants. This table comes from immunoSEQ multiplex PCR, and its TCRdb copy is limited to in-frame clones, with some not included. Of 85,000 to 95,000 clones listed, around 82% are singletons. The sample was peripheral blood, taken after recovery from COVID-19. These receptor sequences come from a human donor who had recovered from COVID-19.

The J gene is TRBJ1-4, the V gene TRBV28; D possibly corresponds to TRBD1 (5 bases). The CDR3 covers 11 residues. Trimming cost V 6 bases and J 9 bases, with 8 bases left between them. The germline V gene has CDR1 MDHEN and CDR2 SYDVKM. The CDR3 DNA reads TGTGCCAGCAGAGACAGCAAAAAACTGTTTTTT. It encodes CASRDSKKLFF.

The chain has TRBV15 and TRBJ1-1; D remains ambiguous. Trimming removed 3 bases at V and 2 bases at J, with 7 bases between. The CDR3 has 13 residues. The germline CDR1 and CDR2 sequences are LNHNV and YYDKDF (reference sequence). The CDR3 coding sequence is TGTGCCACCAGCAGTGGACTTAACACTGAAGCTTTCTTT. Translation gives CATSSGLNTEAFF.

This chain links TRBV3-1 (or the pseudogene TRBV3-2) with TRBJ2-2; the match to TRBD2 covers 11 bases. Germline lookup yields CDR1 LGHDT and CDR2 YNNKEL (reference sequence). This CDR3 spans 17 amino acids. V was pared by 4 bases and J by 5 bases, with 9 bases of the junction left unmatched. The CDR3 coding sequence is TGTGCCAGCAGCCGATCACTAGCGGGAGATGATACCGGGGAGCTGTTTTTT. Translating it yields CASSRSLAGDDTGELFF.

The V gene is TRBV7-2, the J gene TRBJ2-3, with TRBD2 matching 7 bases. The CDR3 is made up of 17 amino acids. Germline CDR1 and CDR2: SGHTA and FQGNSA. V shed 1 base, J shed 1 base, and the junction held 8 bases outside the gene matches. CDR3 region: CASSLDRAGVGTDTQYF. CDR3 nucleotides: TGTGCCAGCAGCTTAGATAGGGCGGGAGTTGGCACAGATACGCAGTATTTT. The full variable domain, with the rest looked up from reference TRBV7-2 and TRBJ2-3, is GAGVSQSPSNKVTEKGKDVELRCDPISGHTALYWYRQSLGQGLEFLIYFQGNSAPDKSGLPSDRFSAERTGGSVSTLTIQRTQQEDSAVYLCASSLDRAGVGTDTQYFGPGTRLTVL.

The J gene is TRBJ2-7, the V gene TRBV2, with TRBD2 as a possible D gene (5 bases). Germline CDR1 reads SNHLY; CDR2 reads FYNNEI. Trimming removed 7 bases from V and 6 bases from J, with 16 bases in between. The CDR3 covers 13 residues. CDR3 in DNA: TGTGCCAGCATCGAGGGCCGTGTTGGCGAGCAGTACTTC. Residues: CASIEGRVGEQYF. Looking up the rest from reference TRBV2 and TRBJ2-7 gives the full variable domain: EPEVTQTPSHQVTQMGQEVILRCVPISNHLYFYWYRQILGQKVEFLVSFYNNEISEKSEIFDDQFSVERPDGSNFTLKIRSTKLEDSAMYFCASIEGRVGEQYFGPGTRLTVT.

V usage is TRBV5-8 and J usage is TRBJ1-1; tentatively, D is TRBD1 (5 bases). The germline V and J ends were trimmed by 7 bases and 3 bases, with 16 bases remaining between them. Germline V lookup: CDR1 SGHTS, CDR2 YDEGEE. The CDR3 consists of 14 residues. CDR3 region: CASAGFGGYTEAFF. In nucleotides, the CDR3 is TGTGCCAGCGCCGGCTTCGGGGGATACACTGAAGCTTTCTTT.

The rearrangement joins TRBV13 to TRBJ2-1; 11 nucleotides line up with TRBD2. This CDR3 contains 14 residues. Germline loops: CDR1 PRHDT, CDR2 FYEKMQ (reference sequence). J lost 8 bases, V lost 5 bases, and 5 bases had no gene match. The CDR3 sequence is CASSHSGRADEQFF. The CDR3 region has the DNA TGTGCCAGCAGCCATAGCGGGAGGGCCGATGAGCAGTTCTTC. The variable domain in full, with the rest retrieved from reference TRBV13 and TRBJ2-1, is AAGVIQSPRHLIKEKRETATLKCYPIPRHDTVYWYQQGPGQDPQFLISFYEKMQSDKGSIPDRFSAQQFSDYHSELNMSSLELGDSALYFCASSHSGRADEQFFGPGTRLTVL.

V usage is TRBV10-1 and J usage is TRBJ2-3; D gene unclear. Germline V lookup: CDR1 WNHNN, CDR2 SYGVQD (reference sequence). The V and J ends lost 2 bases and 2 bases respectively, with 14 bases between them. The CDR3 length is 16 residues. This CDR3 is CASSEPKKSYTDTQYF. CDR3 sequence (DNA): TGCGCCAGCAGTGAGCCCAAAAAGTCCTACACAGATACGCAGTATTTT.

The chain joins TRBV19 to TRBJ2-1, with 12 bases that match TRBD2. There are 17 residues in the CDR3. From germline, CDR1 is LNHDA and CDR2 SQIVND (reference sequence). Losses at the gene ends were 5 bases for V and 7 bases for J; bases not matched to a gene: 12. CDR3 coding DNA: TGTGCCAGTAGTCGAGCCTCGGGGACTAGCGGGCTTAATGAGCAGTTCTTC. Its protein is CASSRASGTSGLNEQFF.

This clone has a single count. The chain recombines TRBV5-1 with TRBJ2-7, with TRBD1 matching over 7 bases. Germline V gives CDR1 SGHRS, CDR2 YFSETQ. The trim removed 2 bases at V and 6 bases at J, leaving 5 bases unmatched. This CDR3 contains 13 residues. CDR3 bases: TGCGCCAGCAGCTTAACAGGGGCCGGCGAGCAGTACTTC. This encodes CASSLTGAGEQYF.

The rearrangement joins TRBV6-2 or TRBV6-3 to TRBJ1-1, with D possibly matching TRBD1 (5 bases). Germline CDR1 reads MNHEY; CDR2 reads SVGEGT. V was cut by 2 bases and J by 5 bases, with 9 bases left in between. The CDR3 runs 13 residues. In DNA form, the CDR3 reads TGTGCCAGCAGTTACACCGGGACGACTGAAGCTTTCTTT. It yields the protein CASSYTGTTEAFF.

The genes are TRBV4-3 and TRBJ1-4, with D possibly being TRBD1 (5 bases). V was clipped by 2 bases and J by 0 bases, with 13 bases between them. Germline V gene lookup returns CDR1 LGHNA and CDR2 YSLEER. The CDR3 runs to 17 residues. CDR3 coding DNA: TGCGCCAGCAGCCAAAGGCCAGGGAAGGCAACTAATGAAAAACTGTTTTTT. It specifies CASSQRPGKATNEKLFF.

The V call is TRBV18, the J call TRBJ1-2; D may be TRBD1 (5 bases). Trimming cost V 0 bases and J 4 bases, with 12 bases left between them. The CDR3 extends over 15 amino acids. Germline assignment: CDR1 KGHSH and CDR2 LQKENI. Here the CDR3 DNA reads TGTGCCAGCTCACCACCGTCGGCAGGGCTCTATGGCTACACCTTC. Its translation: CASSPPSAGLYGYTF.

This chain uses TRBV7-9 with TRBJ1-2; D gene uncertain. Germline CDR1 and CDR2: SEHNR and FQNEAQ (reference sequence). The ends were cut back, 2 bases at V and 4 bases at J, with 5 bases in the middle. The CDR3 contains 12 residues. DNA for the CDR3: TGTGCCAGCAGCTTAACCGGCTATGGCTACACCTTC. Translation gives CASSLTGYGYTF.

The chain has TRBV11-3 and TRBJ1-4; D is undetermined. From germline, CDR1 is SGHNT and CDR2 YENEEA. V shed 2 bases and J shed 7 bases, with 14 bases lying between them. CDR3 length: 15 amino acids. This chain's CDR3 is CASSLRVGAGEKLFF. In DNA, the CDR3 is TGTGCCAGCAGCTTACGCGTGGGCGCGGGTGAAAAACTGTTTTTT.

V is TRBV7-9 and J is TRBJ2-1; perhaps TRBD2 as D (6 bases). CDR1 and CDR2 from the germline V gene are SEHNR and FQNEAQ (reference sequence). The V and J ends lost 5 bases and 2 bases respectively, with 7 bases between them. CDR3 length: 13 amino acids. The CDR3 coding sequence is TGTGCCAGCAGCGGGACTCCCTACAATGAGCAGTTCTTC. This translates into CASSGTPYNEQFF.

This chain connects TRBV7-9 to TRBJ2-1, with D hard to call. Trimming shortened V by 4 bases and J by 6 bases, and 13 bases separated the two germline ends. The length of the CDR3 is 14 residues. Germline CDR1 is SEHNR and CDR2 is FQNEAQ (reference sequence). The CDR3 loop is CASSSGLFPNEQFF. CDR3 bases: TGTGCCAGCAGCTCGGGCCTTTTCCCCAATGAGCAGTTCTTC.

This clone was counted many times. The rearrangement joins TRBV19 to TRBJ1-2; 8 bases match TRBD1. CDR3 length: 17 residues. CDR1 and CDR2 from the germline V gene are LNHDA and SQIVND (reference sequence). The junction had 10 bases not matched to a gene; V was cut back by 4 bases and J by 0 bases. CDR3 nucleotide sequence: TGTGCCAGTAGTACGGCTTGGGACAGGACAGCTAACTATGGCTACACCTTC. Translating gives CASSTAWDRTANYGYTF.

The table lists this clone with a count of one. The rearrangement uses TRBV28 and TRBJ1-3, with 9 bases fitting TRBD1. This CDR3 has 13 residues. CDR1 and CDR2 from the germline V gene are MDHEN and SYDVKM. V lost 5 bases, J lost 8 bases, and 4 bases stayed unmatched. The CDR3 DNA is TGTGCCAGCAGTGGACAGGGGAGGTACACCATATATTTT. Protein: CASSGQGRYTIYF.

The chain recombines TRBV27 with TRBJ2-1, with TRBD1 matching 10 bases. There are 14 residues in the CDR3. Germline trimming cut 5 bases from V and 4 bases from J; bases unmatched to any gene: 2. CDR1 is MNHEY and CDR2 is SMNVEV in the germline V gene (reference sequence). CDR3 nucleotides: TGTGCCAGCAGTGACAGGGGGCCTTACAATGAGCAGTTCTTC. It translates to CASSDRGPYNEQFF.

The J gene is TRBJ2-7, the V gene TRBV6-5; no reliable D call. The CDR3 totals 13 residues. The germline V gene encodes CDR1 MNHEY and CDR2 SVGAGI. The V gene lost 6 bases and the J gene lost 7 bases, with 16 bases spanning the gap. Here the CDR3 reads CASSRDKYGEQYF. The CDR3 coding sequence is TGTGCCAGCAGCCGAGACAAGTACGGAGAGCAGTACTTC.

The chain carries TRBV7-9 and TRBJ2-3, with D tentatively TRBD1 (5 bases). The CDR3 extends over 13 amino acids. V was clipped by 4 bases and J by 3 bases, with 8 bases between them. Germline CDR1 and CDR2: SEHNR and FQNEAQ (reference sequence). The CDR3 sequence is CASSSPGTDTQYF. CDR3 nucleotide sequence: TGTGCCAGCAGCTCTCCAGGGACAGATACGCAGTATTTT.

The rearrangement uses TRBV5-1 and TRBJ2-1; either TRBD1 or TRBD2 may fit D (5 bases each). V dropped 4 bases and J dropped 9 bases, with 14 bases sitting between them. Looked up from germline, CDR1 is SGHRS and CDR2 is YFSETQ. The CDR3 has 13 residues. CDR3 DNA sequence: TGCGCCAGCAGCATCACCGGGACCGCTGAGCAGTTCTTC. Protein product: CASSITGTAEQFF.

This chain joins TRBV11-2 and TRBJ2-3; no clear D. CDR3 length: 14 residues. The V and J ends lost 1 base and 0 bases respectively, with 5 bases between them. CDR1 is SGHAT, CDR2 FQNNGV, per germline. The DNA for the CDR3 is TGTGCCAGCAGCTTAGTCCAGAGCACAGATACGCAGTATTTT. Translated: CASSLVQSTDTQYF.

The chain couples TRBV27 to TRBJ2-7; perhaps D is TRBD1 or TRBD2 (5 bases each). The CDR3 runs 14 residues. In germline, CDR1 is MNHEY, CDR2 SMNVEV (reference sequence). The V gene lost 5 bases and the J gene lost 4 bases, with 15 bases spanning the gap. Here the CDR3 reads CASSTGAGPYEQYF. CDR3 coding DNA: TGTGCCAGCAGTACCGGGGCAGGGCCGTACGAGCAGTACTTC.

The chain recombines TRBV4-1 with TRBJ2-5; 8 bases line up with TRBD2. The CDR3 extends over 17 amino acids. Germline V CDR1 and CDR2: MGHRA, YSYEKL. J gave up 5 bases and V 1 base, and 12 bases lay outside the gene matches. CDR3: CASSQGISSGSLETQYF. CDR3 in DNA: TGCGCCAGCAGCCAAGGAATATCCAGCGGGAGCCTCGAGACCCAGTACTTC.

This clone showed up just a few times. The V and J genes are TRBV11-3 and TRBJ1-1, with D possibly being TRBD1 (5 bases). With 4 bases removed from V and 7 bases from J, the gap between germline ends came to 16 bases. The germline CDR1 and CDR2 sequences are SGHNT and YENEEA. CDR3 length equals 14 residues. In DNA form, the CDR3 reads TGTGCCAGCAGCTCGTACGGGACTGCCCTTGAAGCTTTCTTT. Amino acid sequence: CASSSYGTALEAFF.

V usage is TRBV16 and J usage is TRBJ1-5; D is unclear. CDR3 length: 15 amino acids. Germline V gene data show CDR1 as KGHSY and CDR2 as FQNENV. Trimming removed 6 bases at V and 1 base at J, with 13 bases between. The CDR3 DNA reads as TGTGCCAGCAGACACGGCGGCAGCAGCAATCAGCCCCAGCATTTT. Its protein is CASRHGGSSNQPQHF.

The chain recombines TRBV19 with TRBJ1-5; D is perhaps TRBD1 (5 bases). V lost 6 bases to trimming and J lost 4 bases, with 19 bases between them. The V gene's germline CDR1 is LNHDA and CDR2 SQIVND (reference sequence). The CDR3 extends over 16 amino acids. CDR3 sequence (DNA): TGTGCCAGTAGCAACCCCCCGGGGACCGTGAATCAGCCCCAGCATTTT. Amino acid sequence: CASSNPPGTVNQPQHF.

The chain has TRBV2 and TRBJ2-7, with TRBD2 identical over 9 bases. Germline CDR1 SNHLY, CDR2 FYNNEI. CDR3 length: 13 amino acids. V lost 11 bases and J lost 1; bases outside the gene matches: 6. The chain's CDR3 is CACALAGSYEQYF. CDR3 DNA: TGTGCCTGCGCCCTAGCGGGATCCTACGAGCAGTACTTC.

V is TRBV6-4 and J is TRBJ2-1; D unclear. The CDR3 consists of 14 residues. The germline V and J ends were trimmed by 7 bases and 5 bases, with 15 bases remaining between them. Germline V gene data show CDR1 as MRHNA and CDR2 as SNTAGT. CDR3 in amino acids: CASTGRYFNNEQFF. DNA of the CDR3: TGTGCCAGCACCGGGCGCTATTTCAACAATGAGCAGTTCTTC.

The chain carries TRBV9 and TRBJ2-2; TRBD1 agrees at 10 bases. The J segment lost 2 bases and the V segment lost 1 base, leaving 11 bases of the junction unmatched. Germline CDR1 reads SGDLS; CDR2 reads YYNGEE. The CDR3 has 19 amino acids. CDR3 bases: TGTGCCAGCAGCGTACCTCGGGACAGGGGCGCATTAAACACCGGGGAGCTGTTTTTT. Translated, it gives CASSVPRDRGALNTGELFF.